These 21 T cell receptor beta chains were all obtained from the same sample, sequenced in a study of CD8 T cells in Susac syndrome. Random hexamers were used to reverse transcribe the RNA input (0.5 to 1 ug). TCRdb used MiXCR to reprocess the immunoSEQ multiplex PCR reads, holding one entry per CDR3 protein. Of 140,000 or so distinct CDR3 sequences in the sample, approximately 96% were seen once. Sequencing was carried out using CD4+ T cells from PBMCs. Receptor source: a human donor with Susac syndrome.

The chain employs TRBV5-1 and TRBJ2-5; 9 positions agree with TRBD1. J lost 0 bases, V lost 3 bases, and 6 bases had no gene match. CDR3 length: 16 residues. CDR1 and CDR2 (germline): SGHRS, YFSETQ. CDR3 sequence reads: CASSSTGGSYQETQYF. The CDR3 DNA follows: TGCGCCAGCAGCTCGACAGGGGGATCGTACCAAGAGACCCAGTACTTC.

This clonotype was seen a single time. The V gene is TRBV20-1, the J gene TRBJ2-7, with 10 bases aligning to TRBD2. The CDR3 is 16 residues long. Per the germline V gene, CDR1 is DFQATT and CDR2 is SNEGSKA (reference sequence). J was trimmed by 7 bases and V by 2 bases; bases with no gene match: 14. The CDR3 region has the DNA TGCAGTGCTAGAACCGCTAGCGGGAGTTCTGCGGAGGAGCAGTACTTC. Translating gives CSARTASGSSAEEQYF.

The DNA of the CDR3 is TGTGCCAGCAGCTTAACGCATCTGTACTTC. Residues: CASSLTHLYF. The genes are TRBV7-3 and TRBJ2-7; D is undetermined. From germline, CDR1 is SGHTA and CDR2 FQGTGA. This CDR3 spans 10 amino acids. V shed 0 bases and J shed 12 bases, with 6 bases lying between them.

The chain couples TRBV10-3 to TRBJ2-3; D gene uncertain. Germline-derived CDR1 and CDR2 are ENHRY and SYGVKD. The V and J ends lost 2 bases and 0 bases respectively, with 6 bases between them. The CDR3 sequence is 14 residues long. The CDR3 DNA sequence: TGTGCCATCAGTGAGGGTGTCAGCACAGATACGCAGTATTTT. It translates to CAISEGVSTDTQYF.

This clonotype was picked up one time. V is TRBV7-2 and J is TRBJ2-3, with 8 bases lining up with TRBD2. Trimming cost V 2 bases and J 2 bases; bases outside gene matches: 3. This CDR3 has 15 residues. The germline V gene encodes CDR1 SGHTA and CDR2 FQGNSA. CDR3: CASSLPGGVTDTQYF. CDR3 nucleotide sequence: TGTGCCAGCAGCTTACCGGGGGGGGTCACAGATACGCAGTATTTT.

V gene TRBV3-1 combines with J gene TRBJ2-7; 7 positions match TRBD2. V gave up 3 bases and J gave up 0 bases; unmatched junction bases: 5. There are 15 residues in the CDR3. Germline CDR1 and CDR2: LGHDT and YNNKEL (reference sequence). CDR3 region: CASSQRGSPSYEQYF. The CDR3, as DNA: TGTGCCAGCAGCCAGCGCGGGAGCCCCTCCTACGAGCAGTACTTC.

V and J are TRBV29-1 and TRBJ2-5; 7 nucleotides agree with TRBD1. V shed 5 bases and J 4 bases; nucleotides not matched to a gene: 7. The CDR3 has 13 amino acids. Germline V lookup: CDR1 SQVTM, CDR2 ANQGSEA. DNA of the CDR3: TGCAGCGTTCGACAGGGAGCTGCAGAGACCCAGTACTTC. Residues: CSVRQGAAETQYF.

The gene calls are TRBV29-1 and TRBJ2-3; no reliable D call. The V end was cut by 4 bases, the J end by 0 bases, with 11 bases between. Germline assignment: CDR1 SQVTM and CDR2 ANQGSEA. The CDR3 length is 14 residues. The CDR3 protein is CSVGGSSSTDTQYF. For the CDR3, the DNA is TGCAGCGTTGGGGGTAGCTCAAGCACAGATACGCAGTATTTT.

The chain recombines TRBV4-1 with TRBJ2-7, with 9 bases identical to TRBD1. V trimming: 4 bases; J trimming: 4 bases; junction bases outside the gene matches: 8. The germline gives CDR1 MGHRA, CDR2 YSYEKL. The CDR3 has 15 amino acids. The CDR3 DNA reads as TGCGCCAGCAGCCGCATTCCGGGACAGGGTTACGAGCAGTACTTC. The encoded protein is CASSRIPGQGYEQYF.

The J gene is TRBJ2-2, the V gene TRBV20-1, with D uncertain. The V end lost 4 bases, the J end lost 4 bases, and 10 bases lay between the germline ends. This CDR3 is 13 amino acids long. The V gene's germline CDR1 is DFQATT and CDR2 SNEGSKA (reference sequence). CDR3 region: CSAKDGVTGELFF. In DNA form, the CDR3 reads TGCAGTGCTAAGGATGGGGTCACCGGGGAGCTGTTTTTT.

The rearrangement joins TRBV5-4 to TRBJ1-4; D may be TRBD1 (6 bases). Germline V gene lookup returns CDR1 SGHNT and CDR2 YYREEE (reference sequence). Trimming took 2 bases from V and 3 from J, leaving 20 bases between them. This CDR3 is built from 18 residues. CDR3 nucleotides: TGTGCCAGCAGCTTCCGGGACACCCACAGGAGGGCTAATGAAAAACTGTTTTTT. Amino acid sequence: CASSFRDTHRRANEKLFF.

This chain connects TRBV20-1 to TRBJ1-2; D remains unclear. The CDR3 runs to 14 residues. Deletions cut 3 bases from V and 1 base from J, with 12 bases between. The germline V gene has CDR1 DFQATT and CDR2 SNEGSKA (reference sequence). DNA of the CDR3: TGCAGTGCTAGGGGTCAGACCTTTAACTATGGCTACACCTTC. Its protein is CSARGQTFNYGYTF.

The chain employs TRBV5-1 and TRBJ2-3; D is unclear. From germline, CDR1 is SGHRS and CDR2 YFSETQ. V dropped 3 bases and J dropped 9 bases, with 11 bases sitting between them. The CDR3 loop spans 12 amino acids. The CDR3 protein is CASSSDIRTQYF. The CDR3 nucleotides are TGCGCCAGCAGCTCCGACATTCGCACGCAGTATTTT.

The J gene is TRBJ1-1, the V gene TRBV28; the match to TRBD1 covers 8 bases. Germline V gene data show CDR1 as MDHEN and CDR2 as SYDVKM. The CDR3 spans 13 residues. The CDR3 region has the DNA TGTGCTGCGGGGCAGGGGGCTCCCCCTGAAGCTTTCTTT. Its translation: CAAGQGAPPEAFF.

This sequence joins TRBV15 and TRBJ2-1, with 7 bases that match TRBD1. V was pared by 5 bases and J by 3 bases, with 10 bases of the junction left unmatched. From germline, CDR1 is LNHNV and CDR2 YYDKDF (reference sequence). This CDR3 contains 16 residues. The CDR3: CATSPQQGTVYNEQFF. The CDR3 DNA reads as TGTGCCACCAGCCCTCAGCAGGGGACAGTCTACAATGAGCAGTTCTTC. Filled out from reference TRBV15 and TRBJ2-1, the complete variable domain reads DAMVIQNPRYQVTQFGKPVTLSCSQTLNHNVMYWYQQKSSQAPKLLFHYYDKDFNNEADTPDNFQSRRPNTSFCFLDIRSPGLGDTAMYLCATSPQQGTVYNEQFFGPGTRLTVL.

CDR3 nucleotide sequence: TGTGCCAGCAGTCAATTTCCTAGCCCCCGGGAGTACTTC. Translating gives CASSQFPSPREYF. The chain combines TRBV6-5 with TRBJ2-7; D possibly corresponds to TRBD2 (5 bases). The CDR3 runs to 13 residues. CDR1 and CDR2 from the germline V gene are MNHEY and SVGAGI. The V and J ends lost 5 bases and 11 bases respectively, with 19 bases between them.

The V gene is TRBV7-2, the J gene TRBJ1-2; D may be TRBD1 (6 bases). V was cut by 4 bases and J by 8 bases, with 11 bases left in between. Germline CDR1 reads SGHTA; CDR2 reads FQGNSA. The CDR3 extends over 12 amino acids. The CDR3 loop is CASSSDRRGYTF. CDR3 nucleotide sequence: TGTGCCAGCAGCTCAGACAGGCGAGGCTACACCTTC.

This clonotype was found once. V and J are TRBV5-6 and TRBJ2-4, with a tentative D call TRBD1 (6 bases). The germline V gene has CDR1 SGHDT and CDR2 YYEEEE. The CDR3 loop spans 12 amino acids. V lost 3 bases and J 5 bases, leaving 6 bases between the germline ends. DNA of the CDR3: TGTGCCAGCAGCTGGGGGCAAAACATTCAGTACTTC. Amino acid sequence: CASSWGQNIQYF.

This clonotype came up once. This chain joins TRBV7-9 and TRBJ2-3; 7 bases are a match to TRBD1. CDR1 is SEHNR and CDR2 is FQNEAQ in the germline V gene (reference sequence). The J segment lost 3 bases and the V segment lost 6 bases, leaving 15 bases of the junction unmatched. The CDR3 sequence is 17 residues long. The CDR3 nucleotides read TGTGCCAGCAGTCAGAATGACAGGGTCTCGGGGACAGATACGCAGTATTTT. It specifies CASSQNDRVSGTDTQYF.

This chain uses TRBV6-6 with TRBJ1-6; D is perhaps TRBD1 (5 bases). V lost 0 bases and J 10 bases, leaving 16 bases between the germline ends. Germline CDR1 reads MNHNY; CDR2 reads SVGAGI (reference sequence). The CDR3 is made up of 16 amino acids. The CDR3 loop reads CASSYSGQVPSSPLHF. CDR3 nucleotides: TGTGCCAGCAGTTACTCGGGGCAGGTTCCAAGCTCACCCCTCCACTTT.

The chain uses TRBV2 and TRBJ1-1, with D uncertain. Trimming removed 4 bases from V and 6 bases from J, with 9 bases in between. This CDR3 spans 12 amino acids. Germline V CDR1 and CDR2: SNHLY, FYNNEI. In nucleotides, the CDR3 is TGTGCCAGCAGTGGTGTCACCCCTGAAGCTTTCTTT. It is translated as CASSGVTPEAFF.